This T cell receptor (beta chain) was identified during a study of blood T cell repertoires in COVID-19. Study at large: There were acute and convalescent COVID-19 samples, and they came from the United States, Italy and Spain. Sample material is recorded as cDNA or gDNA derived from T cells, B-cell-depleted T cells, or PBMCs.

Enrolled through a virtual design, the participants were between roughly 18 and 89 years of age and came from under 30 US areas. In the original analysis: Reference gene primer amplification yielded estimated nucleated cell counts. The method was immunoSEQ multiplex PCR; TCRdb's version includes in-frame clones alone and lacks a portion of them. The V and J calls and clone size were taken over from that table, and D and trimming were inferred from the DNA. This table has some 380,000 clones, approximately 88% appearing once. The germline V gene has CDR1 SGHKS and CDR2 YYEKEE (reference sequence). The CDR3 has 14 amino acids. V gave up 4 bases and J gave up 7 bases; unmatched junction bases: 8.

The chain combines TRBV5-5 with TRBJ2-1; 7 bases match TRBD1. This receptor was taken from a woman aged 40 to 50 with acute COVID-19. The sequenced sample was PBMCs or T cells enriched from blood (not recorded which). CDR3 DNA: TGTGCCAGCAGCCGACAGGGAAGGGGGAATGAGCAGTTCTTC. Amino acids: CASSRQGRGNEQFF.